Shown below are 3 T cell receptor beta chains from a single sample sequenced in a study of T cells in Graves' hyperthyroidism and ophthalmopathy (dated by TCRdb to 2018 to 2020). Library prep was done by multiplex PCR. The sample was run on an Illumina HiSeq 2000. TCR beta CDR3 regions were amplified from RNA transcripts. A first-round RT-PCR of the TCR CDR3 used the HTBI primer set with the Qiagen OneStep RT-PCR kit. In-frame beta chains were kept once TCRdb had trimmed the public reads at Q25 with fastp and called clones with MiXCR. Identical CDR3 protein sequences are pooled into one entry, listed with their most common genes and DNA. The sample profile shows a few hundred thousand distinct CDR3 sequences; roughly 18% of them were found once. The ten biggest clones cover about 53% of the sample. The material sequenced was blood. These receptor sequences come from a woman in her fifties or sixties with Graves' hyperthyroidism.

In regard to this clonotype: This may come from a read error, since a much larger clone is one base off. The chain links TRBV29-1 to TRBJ1-1; 7 bases fit TRBD1. The germline V gene encodes CDR1 SQVTM and CDR2 ANQGSEA. This CDR3 has 18 amino acids. The CDR3 protein is CSVEGDNRGWVWNTEAIF. The CDR3, as DNA: TGCAGCGTTGAAGGAGATAACAGGGGTTGGGTCTGGAACACTGAAGCTATCTTT. The variable domain in full, with the rest retrieved from reference TRBV29-1 and TRBJ1-1, is SAVISQKPSRDICQRGTSLTIQCQVDSQVTMMFWYRQQPGQSLTLIATANQGSEATYESGFVIDKFPISRPNLTFSTLTVSNMSPEDSSIYLCSVEGDNRGWVWNTEAIFGQGTRLTVV.

This clonotype was recorded a few times. This chain uses TRBV6-1 with TRBJ2-7, with a weak D call TRBD2 (6 bases). CDR3 length: 16 residues. Germline V gives CDR1 MNHNS, CDR2 SASEGT. V was clipped by 2 bases and J by 0 bases, with 14 bases between them. The CDR3 nucleotides read TGTGCCAGCAGTGAACCCGGGCGGGGATCCTCCTACGAGCAGTACGTC. It encodes CASSEPGRGSSYEQYV.

This clonotype has just a few counts. The chain uses TRBV20-1 and TRBJ2-3; maybe TRBD2 (6 bases). CDR1 and CDR2 (germline): DFQATT, SNEGSKA (reference sequence). CDR3 length: 13 residues. Trimming took 5 bases from V and 1 from J, leaving 10 bases between them. The CDR3 DNA reads TGCAGTGCTCAGGCTAGCGGCACAGATACGCAGTATTTT. It specifies CSAQASGTDTQYF.